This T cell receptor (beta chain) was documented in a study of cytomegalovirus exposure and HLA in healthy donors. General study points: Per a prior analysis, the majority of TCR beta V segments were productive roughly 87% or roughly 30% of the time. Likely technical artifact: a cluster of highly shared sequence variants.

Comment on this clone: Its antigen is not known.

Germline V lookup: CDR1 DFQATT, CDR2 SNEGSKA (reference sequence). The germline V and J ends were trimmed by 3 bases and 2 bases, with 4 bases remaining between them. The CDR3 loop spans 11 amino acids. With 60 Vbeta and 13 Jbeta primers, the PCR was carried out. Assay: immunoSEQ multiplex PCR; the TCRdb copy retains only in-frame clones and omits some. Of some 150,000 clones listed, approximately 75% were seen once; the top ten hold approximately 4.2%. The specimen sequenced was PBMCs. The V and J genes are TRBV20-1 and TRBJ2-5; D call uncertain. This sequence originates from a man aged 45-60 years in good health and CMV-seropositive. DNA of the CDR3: TGCAGTGCTAGGGCACAAGAGACCCAGTACTTC. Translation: CSARAQETQYF.